The 15 T cell receptor beta chains reported below all come from one sample, sequenced in a study of T cells in Graves' hyperthyroidism and ophthalmopathy. RNA transcripts yielded amplified TCR beta CDR3 regions. The HTBI primer set served for first-round RT-PCR of the TCR CDR3. TCRdb called the multiplex PCR reads again in MiXCR, with one record for every CDR3 protein. The sample shows some 490,000 distinct CDR3 sequences, roughly 23% of them seen only once. The sequenced sample consisted of blood. The origin of the receptors is a woman aged 70-85 years with Graves' ophthalmopathy.

The chain uses TRBV19 and TRBJ2-5; D gene ambiguous. Trimming removed 2 bases at V and 4 bases at J, with 11 bases between. Per the germline V gene, CDR1 is LNHDA and CDR2 is SQIVND (reference sequence). The CDR3 runs 14 residues. The CDR3 DNA reads as TGTGCCAGTAGTATATCCCCGACCGGAGAGACCCAGTACTTC. This sequence encodes CASSISPTGETQYF.

This clonotype has only a few counts. V gene TRBV20-1 combines with J gene TRBJ2-1; 7 bases match TRBD2. The CDR3 runs to 15 residues. Germline V gene sequence: CDR1 DFQATT, CDR2 SNEGSKA (reference sequence). The junction had 10 bases not matched to a gene; V was cut back by 0 bases and J by 8 bases. CDR3 sequence reads: CSARDYRGVGDEQFF. The CDR3 DNA reads TGCAGTGCTAGAGATTATCGGGGGGTAGGGGATGAGCAGTTCTTC.

J is TRBJ2-3 and V is TRBV6-2 or TRBV6-3; 14 bases match TRBD2. This CDR3 spans 19 amino acids. The germline V gene encodes CDR1 MNHEY and CDR2 SVGEGT. V lost 4 bases to trimming and J lost 1 base; unmatched junction nucleotides: 10. The DNA of the CDR3 is TGTGCCAGCAGTTTCCAACGGACTAGCGGGAGGCGACGCACAGATACGCAGTATTTT. Protein product: CASSFQRTSGRRRTDTQYF.

This clonotype showed up just a few times. V usage is TRBV30 and J usage is TRBJ2-1; 10 bases are a match to TRBD2. V gave up 0 bases and J gave up 6 bases; unmatched junction bases: 8. The CDR3 length is 16 residues. The germline V gene has CDR1 GTSNPN and CDR2 SVGIG (reference sequence). For the CDR3, the DNA is TGTGCCTGGAGTGTATATAGCGGGAGGAGCGGCAATGAGCAGTTCTTC. It specifies CAWSVYSGRSGNEQFF.

A few counts support this clonotype. The V gene is TRBV9, the J gene TRBJ2-7; D remains ambiguous. Trimming removed 1 base at V and 5 bases at J, with 10 bases between. CDR3 length equals 13 residues. Per the germline V gene, CDR1 is SGDLS and CDR2 is YYNGEE. The DNA of the CDR3 is TGTGCCAGCAGCGTATTACCTAGAGACGAGCAGTACTTC. It is translated as CASSVLPRDEQYF.

The chain links TRBV18 to TRBJ2-4; 7 bases are shared with TRBD1. J lost 11 bases, V lost 5 bases, and 12 bases had no gene match. Germline loops: CDR1 KGHSH, CDR2 LQKENI. The CDR3 totals 14 residues. The CDR3 bases are TGTGCCAGCTCAAATCGACAGGGTGAAGGGGTTCAGTACTTC. Encoded protein: CASSNRQGEGVQYF.

This clonotype was recorded many times. V and J are TRBV12-3 or TRBV12-4 and TRBJ1-2; TRBD1 might be the D (6 bases). The V and J ends lost 3 bases and 13 bases respectively, with 12 bases between them. This CDR3 has 11 residues. The CDR3 nucleotides are TGTGCCAGCAGTTTTCTCCAGGGGTCCACCTTC. This translates into CASSFLQGSTF.

This clonotype was seen more than once but under ten times. This rearrangement joins TRBV18 to TRBJ1-4; 9 nucleotides agree with TRBD1. The CDR3 length is 15 residues. Germline V gene sequence: CDR1 KGHSH, CDR2 LQKENI. With V trimmed by 5 bases and J by 8 bases, 9 bases remained unmatched. CDR3 protein: CASSFQTGGREKLFF. The CDR3, as DNA: TGTGCCAGCTCATTCCAGACAGGGGGGAGAGAAAAACTGTTTTTT.

The V call is TRBV7-3, the J call TRBJ1-3; D gene ambiguous. Germline values: CDR1 SGHTA, CDR2 FQGTGA. Trimming took 5 bases from V and 2 from J, leaving 13 bases between them. This CDR3 contains 15 residues. CDR3 amino acids: CASSPSGGTGNTIYF. For the CDR3, the DNA is TGTGCCAGCAGCCCCTCCGGCGGGACTGGAAACACCATATATTTT.

This clonotype came up a few times. This chain joins TRBV5-1 and TRBJ2-1, with TRBD1 matching over 9 bases. With 4 bases clipped from V and 10 bases from J, the junction kept 9 bases outside the gene matches. Looked up from germline, CDR1 is SGHRS and CDR2 is YFSETQ. The CDR3 is 14 amino acids. CDR3 bases: TGCGCCAGCAGCCCGGGGACAGGGCGCTGGGAGCAGTTCTTC. This sequence encodes CASSPGTGRWEQFF.

This clonotype was found a few times. The chain couples TRBV19 to TRBJ1-1, with TRBD1 matching over 12 bases. This CDR3 region has 17 residues. Trimming took 5 bases from V and 2 from J; bases not matched to a gene: 9. Per the germline V gene, CDR1 is LNHDA and CDR2 is SQIVND (reference sequence). CDR3 in DNA: TGTGCCAGTAGTCTCCGGGACAGGGGGCAGGTAAACACTGAAGCTTTCTTT. Encoded protein: CASSLRDRGQVNTEAFF.

Many counts were recorded for this clonotype. The chain recombines TRBV5-1 with TRBJ2-3; D ambiguous. Germline V gene lookup returns CDR1 SGHRS and CDR2 YFSETQ. Deletions cut 0 bases from V and 6 bases from J, with 11 bases between. This CDR3 has 14 amino acids. The DNA of the CDR3 is TGCGCCAGCAGCTTGGCCGGACCCGCCGATACGCAGTATTTT. This sequence encodes CASSLAGPADTQYF.

The rearrangement links TRBV19 to TRBJ2-7, with D unclear. V gave up 5 bases and J gave up 0 bases, with 14 bases separating them. Germline V gives CDR1 LNHDA, CDR2 SQIVND (reference sequence). The length of the CDR3 is 15 residues. Here the CDR3 DNA reads TGTGCCAGTAGTCTGACCCTCGATAGCTCCTACGAGCAGTACTTC. Protein sequence: CASSLTLDSSYEQYF.

This rearrangement joins TRBV18 to TRBJ1-1; TRBD1 is a possible D gene (6 bases). CDR3 size: 13 residues. The germline V gene encodes CDR1 KGHSH and CDR2 LQKENI. Trimming took off 10 bases at V and 2 bases at J, with 14 bases between the two ends. Here the CDR3 DNA reads TGTGCCACCATGGGACACCTTAACACTGAAGCTTTCTTT. Protein product: CATMGHLNTEAFF.

This clonotype has just a few counts. This chain uses TRBV19 with TRBJ2-1; 8 nucleotides agree with TRBD2. Germline V gene sequence: CDR1 LNHDA, CDR2 SQIVND (reference sequence). The CDR3 loop spans 15 amino acids. The V segment lost 7 bases and the J segment 0 bases; nucleotides outside the gene matches: 5. The CDR3 loop reads CASTTSASSYNEQFF. CDR3 in DNA: TGTGCCAGTACGACTAGCGCCTCCTCCTACAATGAGCAGTTCTTC. The full variable domain, in which reference TRBV19 and TRBJ2-1 provide the parts outside the CDR3, is DGGITQSPKYLFRKEGQNVTLSCEQNLNHDAMYWYRQDPGQGLRLIYYSQIVNDFQKGDIAEGYSVSREKKESFPLTVTSAQKNPTAFYLCASTTSASSYNEQFFGPGTRLTVL.